The 10 T cell receptor beta chains below come from one sample, sequenced in a study of blood T cells in healthy people across ages. Primed by a sample-barcoded 5' primer and a J-beta primer mix, a second PCR proceeded for 7 to 11 cycles. TCRdb used MiXCR to reprocess the 5' RACE reads, holding one entry per CDR3 protein. Of approximately 1.5 million distinct CDR3 sequences listed, roughly two fifths are singletons. The sample comprised blood. The receptors derive from a woman between 18 and 30 years old in good health.

The chain joins TRBV5-1 to TRBJ1-5; D is possibly TRBD1 (5 bases). This CDR3 has 15 residues. Looked up from germline, CDR1 is SGHRS and CDR2 is YFSETQ. Trimming took 8 bases from V and 2 from J, leaving 17 bases between them. For the CDR3, the DNA is TGCGCCAGGATACCTACTTGGGACGGCAATCAGCCCCAGCATTTT. The encoded protein is CARIPTWDGNQPQHF.

This rearrangement joins TRBV20-1 to TRBJ1-1; D unclear. Germline V CDR1 and CDR2: DFQATT, SNEGSKA (reference sequence). The CDR3 has 12 residues. V was cut by 3 bases and J by 2 bases, with 7 bases left in between. This chain's CDR3 is CSASVSNTEAFF. DNA for the CDR3: TGCAGTGCTAGTGTGTCAAACACTGAAGCTTTCTTT.

This clonotype showed up just a few times. This chain joins TRBV29-1 and TRBJ1-6; D possibly corresponds to TRBD1 (5 bases). Trimming left V 7 bases short and J 8 bases short, with 15 bases between. From germline, CDR1 is SQVTM and CDR2 ANQGSEA. CDR3 length: 13 amino acids. The CDR3 nucleotides read TGCAGCGCCAGGGCTTCCCGCGATTCACCCCTCCACTTT. Protein product: CSARASRDSPLHF.

This clonotype has only a few counts. The gene calls are TRBV18 and TRBJ2-3; D unclear. The CDR3 has 15 residues. Trimming removed 2 bases at V and 0 bases at J, with 9 bases between. The germline V gene has CDR1 KGHSH and CDR2 LQKENI. As DNA, the CDR3 is TGTGCCAGCTCACCAGGGCTAGGAAGCACAGATACGCAGTATTTT. It yields the protein CASSPGLGSTDTQYF.

This sequence joins TRBV21-1 and TRBJ1-5; TRBD1 reflects the table's D call only, with no check against the DNA. TRBV21-1 is labeled a pseudogene. The CDR3 has 19 residues. DNA for the CDR3: TGTGCCAGCAGCAAAAAGAACCCCTCCGGGACAAATAGCAATCAGCCCCAGCATTTT. This translates into CASSKKNPSGTNSNQPQHF.

This clonotype was counted a few times. The genes are TRBV20-1 and TRBJ1-5, with 7 positions matching TRBD1. With 3 bases clipped from V and 7 bases from J, the junction kept 6 bases outside the gene matches. Germline lookup yields CDR1 DFQATT and CDR2 SNEGSKA (reference sequence). The CDR3 contains 13 residues. In DNA, the CDR3 is TGCAGTGCTAGCCACAGGGGCGGGCAGCCCCAGCATTTT. Protein sequence: CSASHRGGQPQHF.

This sequence joins TRBV12-3 or TRBV12-4 and TRBJ1-4; TRBD1 matches 8 bases. The junction had 5 bases not matched to a gene; V was cut back by 6 bases and J by 5 bases. CDR3 size: 14 residues. The CDR3 loop is CASRTGEFNEKLFF. CDR3 coding DNA: TGTGCCAGCAGGACAGGGGAATTCAATGAAAAACTGTTTTTT.

V and J are TRBV28 and TRBJ2-7; TRBD1 aligns across 8 bases. Germline-derived CDR1 and CDR2 are MDHEN and SYDVKM. The CDR3 runs 15 residues. The V and J ends lost 6 bases and 2 bases, in that order; junction bases with no gene match: 9. In nucleotides, the CDR3 is TGTGCCAGCAGCCCGGGACAGGTCCTTCCCTACGAGCAGTACTTC. Translation gives CASSPGQVLPYEQYF.

The chain is built from TRBV27 and TRBJ1-2, with 8 bases matching TRBD1. Germline V gene lookup returns CDR1 MNHEY and CDR2 SMNVEV (reference sequence). The ends lost 6 bases at V and 3 bases at J; junction bases unmatched: 3. The CDR3 loop spans 13 amino acids. The CDR3 DNA is TGTGCCAGCAGGGACAGGGTACACTATGGCTACACCTTC. It encodes CASRDRVHYGYTF.

A few counts support this clonotype. The chain carries TRBV10-3 and TRBJ1-5; TRBD1 matches 7 bases. Trimming took 11 bases from V and 2 from J; bases not matched to a gene: 9. The CDR3 has 14 amino acids. The germline CDR1 and CDR2 sequences are ENHRY and SYGVKD. This CDR3 is CAVQQGLGNQPQHF. The CDR3 coding sequence is TGTGCCGTCCAACAGGGGCTAGGCAATCAGCCCCAGCATTTT.